Below, 21 T cell receptor beta chains from the same sample are listed, as sequenced in a study of cytomegalovirus exposure and HLA in healthy donors. Primers included in the PCR were 60 Vbeta and 13 Jbeta primers. Sequencing was performed with immunoSEQ multiplex PCR; in TCRdb, only in-frame clones are kept and a portion is missing. Of roughly 180,000 clones detected, roughly 85% appear once; the ten largest clones hold 1%. Specimen: PBMCs. The receptor set was obtained from a boy between 2 and 10 years old in good health and CMV-seronegative.

This chain's CDR3 is CASSTDRVNTIYF. CDR3 nucleotide sequence: TGTGCCAGCAGCACGGACAGGGTAAACACCATATATTTT. The chain links TRBV5-4 to TRBJ1-3; TRBD1 matches 8 bases. From germline, CDR1 is SGHNT and CDR2 YYREEE (reference sequence). J lost 6 bases, V lost 4 bases, and 3 bases had no gene match. CDR3 size: 13 residues.

Here the CDR3 reads CASSISDRGNYGYTF. The CDR3 nucleotides read TGTGCCAGTAGTATTAGTGACAGGGGGAACTATGGCTACACCTTC. V is TRBV19 and J is TRBJ1-2; the match to TRBD1 covers 9 bases. The CDR3 runs 15 residues. The J segment lost 2 bases and the V segment lost 3 bases, leaving 4 bases of the junction unmatched. Per the germline V gene, CDR1 is LNHDA and CDR2 is SQIVND (reference sequence). The variable domain in full, with the rest retrieved from reference TRBV19 and TRBJ1-2, is DGGITQSPKYLFRKEGQNVTLSCEQNLNHDAMYWYRQDPGQGLRLIYYSQIVNDFQKGDIAEGYSVSREKKESFPLTVTSAQKNPTAFYLCASSISDRGNYGYTFGSGTRLTVV.

J is TRBJ2-1 and V is TRBV7-9; the match to TRBD2 covers 7 bases. CDR3 size: 16 residues. J was trimmed by 10 bases and V by 3 bases; bases with no gene match: 15. The germline gives CDR1 SEHNR, CDR2 FQNEAQ (reference sequence). CDR3 bases: TGTGCCAGCAGCTTTTCCTCGCGGGGGAGCGTAGGAGAGCAGTTCTTC. As protein: CASSFSSRGSVGEQFF.

The chain is built from TRBV5-8 and TRBJ2-7; 10 nucleotides agree with TRBD1. The germline gives CDR1 SGHTS, CDR2 YDEGEE. This CDR3 region has 15 residues. V trimming: 0 bases; J trimming: 5 bases; junction bases outside the gene matches: 5. Written as DNA, the CDR3 is TGTGCCAGCAGCTTGGCCCGACAGGGGGCTCACGAGCAGTACGTC. Protein product: CASSLARQGAHEQYV.

This chain joins TRBV5-4 and TRBJ1-1; D gene ambiguous. Germline lookup yields CDR1 SGHNT and CDR2 YYREEE (reference sequence). The CDR3 is 14 residues long. V was cut by 1 base and J by 6 bases, with 13 bases left in between. The CDR3 DNA is TGTGCCAGCAGCTTGCCGGGTTCATTCGCTGAAGCTTTCTTT. This encodes CASSLPGSFAEAFF. The full variable domain, with the rest looked up from reference TRBV5-4 and TRBJ1-1, is ETGVTQSPTHLIKTRGQQVTLRCSSQSGHNTVSWYQQALGQGPQFIFQYYREEENGRGNFPPRFSGLQFPNYSSELNVNALELDDSALYLCASSLPGSFAEAFFGQGTRLTVV.

On this clone: Other DNA sequences in the same sample also yield this CDR3. J is TRBJ2-5 and V is TRBV5-4; TRBD1 is a possible D gene (6 bases). Germline assignment: CDR1 SGHNT and CDR2 YYREEE (reference sequence). This CDR3 contains 14 residues. Trimming took off 0 bases at V and 2 bases at J, with 8 bases between the two ends. Here the CDR3 reads CASSLGTEQETQYF. CDR3 bases: TGTGCCAGCAGCTTGGGGACAGAACAAGAGACCCAGTACTTC.

J is TRBJ1-3 and V is TRBV14; 8 bases line up with TRBD1. This CDR3 region has 16 residues. Germline-derived CDR1 and CDR2 are SGHDN and FVKESK. V gave up 3 bases and J gave up 3 bases; unmatched junction bases: 7. CDR3 residues: CASSHRQGIFGNTIYF. In nucleotides, the CDR3 is TGTGCCAGCAGCCACCGACAGGGGATTTTTGGAAACACCATATATTTT.

The count of this clone is one. The V gene is TRBV28, the J gene TRBJ1-6, with D perhaps TRBD1 (5 bases). Germline CDR1 MDHEN, CDR2 SYDVKM. The V end was cut by 8 bases, the J end by 0 bases, with 17 bases between. The CDR3 consists of 17 residues. DNA for the CDR3: TGTGCCAGCGGTGACCCGGGGGGGAGCTCCTATAATTCACCCCTCCACTTT. Translated: CASGDPGGSSYNSPLHF.

The J gene is TRBJ2-1, the V gene TRBV15, with D possibly being TRBD2 (6 bases). The CDR3 spans 12 residues. Germline CDR1 and CDR2: LNHNV and YYDKDF (reference sequence). The V gene lost 0 bases and the J gene lost 14 bases, with 11 bases spanning the gap. The CDR3 sequence: CATSRDGREKFF. CDR3 sequence (DNA): TGTGCCACCAGCAGAGATGGCCGGGAGAAGTTCTTC.

The chain recombines TRBV30 with TRBJ2-3; TRBD2 might be the D (5 bases). V dropped 0 bases and J dropped 2 bases, with 9 bases sitting between them. The CDR3 is 14 residues long. Germline lookup yields CDR1 GTSNPN and CDR2 SVGIG (reference sequence). The CDR3 loop reads CAWSVGAVTDTQYF. CDR3 nucleotides: TGTGCCTGGAGTGTGGGAGCGGTCACAGATACGCAGTATTTT.

To note about this clone: Compared with germline, one end of the junction differs, possibly owing to a read error. The chain combines TRBV7-9 with TRBJ2-2; 8 nucleotides agree with TRBD1. In germline, CDR1 is SEHNR, CDR2 FQNEAQ (reference sequence). This CDR3 has 15 amino acids. CDR3 loop: CASSPGQGRAGELFF. The CDR3 DNA is TGTGCCAGCTCACCTGGACAGGGAAGGGCCGGAGAGCTGTTTTTT. Full variable domain (rest looked up from reference TRBV7-9 and TRBJ2-2): DTGVSQNPRHKITKRGQNVTFRCDPISEHNRLYWYRQTLGQGPEFLTYFQNEAQLEKSRLLSDRFSAERPKGSFSTLEIQRTEQGDSAMYLCASSPGQGRAGELFFGEGSRLTVL.

The chain has TRBV6-5 and TRBJ1-6; D call uncertain. Trimming took off 8 bases at V and 7 bases at J, with 18 bases between the two ends. The CDR3 sequence is 15 residues long. Per the germline V gene, CDR1 is MNHEY and CDR2 is SVGAGI. For the CDR3, the DNA is TGTGCCAGCTCGAGGGAGCCGTCGGGGAATTCACCCCTCCACTTT. It encodes CASSREPSGNSPLHF.

This chain links TRBV5-4 with TRBJ1-1, with 7 bases lining up with TRBD1. With V trimmed by 7 bases and J by 4 bases, 13 bases remained unmatched. Germline CDR1 SGHNT, CDR2 YYREEE (reference sequence). This CDR3 spans 15 amino acids. The CDR3 region is CASAKGAGMSTEAFF. In DNA form, the CDR3 reads TGTGCCAGCGCCAAGGGGGCGGGAATGAGCACTGAAGCTTTCTTT.

The V call is TRBV5-1, the J call TRBJ1-4, with D perhaps TRBD1 (6 bases). V was cut by 7 bases and J by 8 bases, with 21 bases left in between. Germline CDR1 is SGHRS and CDR2 is YFSETQ. The CDR3 contains 15 residues. In DNA, the CDR3 is TGCGCCAGCCGCAGGGGCGGGGGGGTTAACGAAAAACTGTTTTTT. Amino acid sequence: CASRRGGGVNEKLFF.

The rearrangement joins TRBV11-2 to TRBJ1-4, with D tentatively TRBD1 (5 bases). CDR1 is SGHAT and CDR2 is FQNNGV in the germline V gene. V lost 5 bases to trimming and J lost 8 bases, with 18 bases between them. This CDR3 spans 15 amino acids. This chain's CDR3 is CASSLRQRPEEKLFF. In DNA form, the CDR3 reads TGTGCCAGCAGCCTGAGACAGCGCCCGGAGGAAAAACTGTTTTTT.

This chain links TRBV5-6 with TRBJ1-1; a weak D match, TRBD1 (6 bases). The CDR3 is made up of 11 amino acids. Germline V gives CDR1 SGHDT, CDR2 YYEEEE. Deletions cut 2 bases from V and 8 bases from J, with 7 bases between. CDR3 coding DNA: TGTGCCAGCAGCTTAGGACAGGAAGCTTTCTTT. Protein sequence: CASSLGQEAFF.

The CDR3 region is CASSFSQGIETQYF. CDR3 sequence (DNA): TGTGCCAGCAGCTTCTCACAGGGAATCGAGACCCAGTACTTC. The genes are TRBV5-6 and TRBJ2-5, with D perhaps matching TRBD1 (6 bases). V lost 2 bases and J 5 bases, leaving 13 bases between the germline ends. The CDR3 is made up of 14 amino acids. Germline CDR1 SGHDT, CDR2 YYEEEE.

The chain recombines TRBV27 with TRBJ2-3; 13 bases align to TRBD2. The CDR3 consists of 17 residues. Germline V gene lookup returns CDR1 MNHEY and CDR2 SMNVEV (reference sequence). V was pared by 4 bases and J by 8 bases, with 12 bases of the junction left unmatched. CDR3 nucleotide sequence: TGTGCCAGCAGTTCATCTCCCGGACTAGCGGGAGTGGGTACGCAGTATTTT. Translated: CASSSSPGLAGVGTQYF.

The chain couples TRBV9 to TRBJ1-1; no reliable D call. V was clipped by 1 base and J by 4 bases, with 2 bases between them. This CDR3 has 11 residues. Germline CDR1 reads SGDLS; CDR2 reads YYNGEE. The CDR3 nucleotides are TGTGCCAGCAGCGTACGCACTGAAGCTTTCTTT. Amino acids: CASSVRTEAFF.

V is TRBV10-3 and J is TRBJ2-5; TRBD1 matches 7 bases. Looked up from germline, CDR1 is ENHRY and CDR2 is SYGVKD. CDR3 length: 18 residues. V was clipped by 3 bases and J by 4 bases; unmatched bases: 17. The CDR3 DNA reads TGTGCCATCAGTGACCTCACCCCGGACAGGCGGACCTCAGAGACCCAGTACTTC. Its translation: CAISDLTPDRRTSETQYF.

This chain connects TRBV5-5 to TRBJ1-1, with a tentative D call TRBD1 (5 bases). Germline assignment: CDR1 SGHKS and CDR2 YYEKEE (reference sequence). The germline V and J ends were trimmed by 4 bases and 1 base, with 11 bases remaining between them. The CDR3 runs to 14 residues. In nucleotides, the CDR3 is TGTGCCAGCAGCCCAGGGTCGGGGAACACTGAAGCTTTCTTT. Amino acids: CASSPGSGNTEAFF.